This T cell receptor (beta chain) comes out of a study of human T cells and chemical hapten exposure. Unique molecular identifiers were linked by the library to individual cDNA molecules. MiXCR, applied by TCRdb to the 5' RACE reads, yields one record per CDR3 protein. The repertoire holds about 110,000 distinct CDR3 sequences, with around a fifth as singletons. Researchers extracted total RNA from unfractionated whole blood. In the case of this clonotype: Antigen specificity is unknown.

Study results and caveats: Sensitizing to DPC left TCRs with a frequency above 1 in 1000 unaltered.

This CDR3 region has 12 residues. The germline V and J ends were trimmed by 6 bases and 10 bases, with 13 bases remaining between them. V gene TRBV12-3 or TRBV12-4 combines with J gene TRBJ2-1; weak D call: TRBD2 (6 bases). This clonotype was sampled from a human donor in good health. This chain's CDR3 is CASSPLGGEQFF. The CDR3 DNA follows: TGTGCCAGCAGCCCCCTGGGGGGAGAGCAGTTCTTC.